The entry that follows covers one TCR beta chain sequence. Its antigen is unknown. The record originates from a study of a mutant IDH1 vaccine in newly diagnosed glioma. Study as a whole: Patients got their first vaccination 4-6 weeks after radiotherapy alone, or with temozolomide cycles. Among treated patients, roughly 60% were male and around 40% female, and mean age was approximately 43 years.

The time point here: week 23, last vaccination. Alongside topical imiquimod, each dose of vaccine comprised 300 ug of mutant IDH1 20-mer peptide. TCRdb's table, derived via immunoSEQ multiplex PCR, lists solely in-frame clones and lacks some. The sample includes about 44,000 clones, around 93% of them seen just once. Germline assignment: CDR1 SEHNR and CDR2 FQNEAQ (reference sequence). The CDR3 loop spans 16 amino acids. The ends were cut back, 0 bases at V and 4 bases at J, with 13 bases in the middle. The sequenced sample was PBMCs, obtained from a glioma patient whose treatment included an IDH1 peptide vaccine. The rearrangement links TRBV7-9 to TRBJ2-4; the D gene could be TRBD1 or TRBD2 (5 bases each). This TCR was sampled from a man aged 50-60 years with glioma. CDR3 in DNA: TGTGCCAGCAGCTTAGCCGGGGACGGTTCAAAAAACATTCAGTACTTC. Translation: CASSLAGDGSKNIQYF. The variable domain in full, with the rest retrieved from reference TRBV7-9 and TRBJ2-4, is DTGVSQNPRHKITKRGQNVTFRCDPISEHNRLYWYRQTLGQGPEFLTYFQNEAQLEKSRLLSDRFSAERPKGSFSTLEIQRTEQGDSAMYLCASSLAGDGSKNIQYFGAGTRLSVL.